This T cell receptor beta chain was found in a study of shared clonotypes between healthy human individuals. It was CD45RO-negative cells, positively selected for CCR7, that made up naive CD8 cells, with terminally differentiated effector memory CD45RA+ cells excluded. Healthy HIV-negative adults with no recent acute infections or vaccinations were recruited as donors. The CDR3 length is 15 residues. Trimming stripped 3 bases from V and 7 bases from J, with 15 bases between. Germline V lookup: CDR1 MNHNS, CDR2 SASEGT. Assay: immunoSEQ multiplex PCR; the TCRdb copy retains only in-frame clones and omits some. The sample consists of hundreds of thousands of clones, 96% of them appearing once.

The sample consisted of naive CD8+ T cells sorted from blood. This chain joins TRBV6-1 and TRBJ1-4, with D possibly being TRBD1 (5 bases). This receptor was identified in a man aged 25 to 45 in good health. The CDR3 nucleotides are TGTGCCAGCAGTGATTCTGGGGGTTCGGGTGAAAAACTGTTTTTT. Its protein is CASSDSGGSGEKLFF.